This TCR beta chain was identified in a study of blood T cell repertoires in COVID-19. The overall study: Samples taken during acute and convalescent COVID-19 were collected in the United States, Italy and Spain. Sources were T cells, B-cell-depleted T cells, or PBMCs; the material itself was cDNA or gDNA.

V was pared by 0 bases and J by 10 bases, with 9 bases of the junction left unmatched. CDR1 and CDR2 (germline): MGHRA, YSYEKL. The CDR3 extends over 16 amino acids. In the original workflow: How many nucleated cells were present was estimated from reference gene primer amplification. Some clones are missing from TCRdb's copy, which holds only in-frame ones; the method was immunoSEQ multiplex PCR. From that table come the V and J calls and clone size; the DNA was used to work out D and trimming. The profile shows 250,000 or so clones, around 83% of them singletons. Sequences were obtained from peripheral blood. The origin of this receptor is a man older than 75 with acute or convalescent COVID-19. The V and J genes are TRBV4-1 and TRBJ2-1, with TRBD2 identical over 10 bases. The CDR3 reads CASSQDLSGGKTEQFF. CDR3 bases: TGCGCCAGCAGCCAAGACCTTAGCGGGGGGAAAACCGAGCAGTTCTTC.